Following are 18 T cell receptor beta chains from one sample sequenced in a study of shared clonotypes between healthy human individuals. The repertoire was sequenced with immunoSEQ multiplex PCR; TCRdb's copy has only in-frame clones and lacks some. The sample consists of some 2.1 million clones, 90% to 95% of them appearing once. Sequencing input: naive CD4+ T cells sorted from blood. The subset was: CD45RA+ positively selected. All receptors come from a man between 18 and 35 years old in good health.

The rearrangement uses TRBV29-1 and TRBJ2-3; the match to TRBD2 covers 11 bases. There are 14 residues in the CDR3. Germline CDR1 reads SQVTM; CDR2 reads ANQGSEA. After removal of 7 bases from V and 2 bases from J, the junction contained 5 bases not matched to a gene. CDR3 sequence reads: CSGTGLAATDTQYF. Written as DNA, the CDR3 is TGCAGCGGGACGGGACTAGCGGCCACAGATACGCAGTATTTT.

The chain employs TRBV5-6 and TRBJ2-1; D could derive from TRBD1 or TRBD2 (6 bases each). The CDR3 covers 14 residues. Germline lookup yields CDR1 SGHDT and CDR2 YYEEEE. Trimming removed 2 bases at V and 8 bases at J, with 14 bases between. The CDR3 protein is CASSFRGPGDEQFF. The CDR3 DNA is TGTGCCAGCAGCTTTCGGGGGCCGGGGGATGAGCAGTTCTTC.

The gene calls are TRBV6-1 and TRBJ2-5, with 7 bases lining up with TRBD2. The J segment lost 1 base and the V segment lost 5 bases, leaving 7 bases of the junction unmatched. Per germline, CDR1 MNHNS and CDR2 SASEGT. The CDR3 contains 15 residues. The CDR3 DNA follows: TGTGCCAGCAGTCCTGGCGGGAGCGGCCAAGAGACCCAGTACTTC. Translating it yields CASSPGGSGQETQYF.

The chain joins TRBV5-1 to TRBJ1-1, with D uncertain. V lost 3 bases and J lost 6, with 15 bases in between. The CDR3 contains 14 residues. The V gene's germline CDR1 is SGHRS and CDR2 YFSETQ. The CDR3 coding sequence is TGCGCCAGCAGCTCGGGAGGTCAGCGCGCTGAAGCTTTCTTT. Translation gives CASSSGGQRAEAFF.

The chain employs TRBV18 and TRBJ1-1; D not resolved. This CDR3 contains 15 residues. Germline-derived CDR1 and CDR2 are KGHSH and LQKENI. V was clipped by 0 bases and J by 1 base, with 9 bases between them. The CDR3 DNA reads TGTGCCAGCTCACCACCGCTCGCCCCGAACACTGAAGCTTTCTTT. Its translation is CASSPPLAPNTEAFF.

The count of this clone is one. The CDR3 nucleotides read TGTGCCAGTAGTAACGGCGGGAGGATCTACGAGCAGTACTTC. Amino acids: CASSNGGRIYEQYF. The gene calls are TRBV19 and TRBJ2-7; 8 positions agree with TRBD2. Germline CDR1 reads LNHDA; CDR2 reads SQIVND (reference sequence). The CDR3 runs to 14 residues. V lost 4 bases and J lost 3; bases outside the gene matches: 5.

The rearrangement joins TRBV2 to TRBJ2-1; tentatively, D is TRBD1 or TRBD2 (6 bases each). The CDR3 loop spans 14 amino acids. Trimming pared 7 bases from V and 7 bases from J, leaving 17 bases between. The V gene's germline CDR1 is SNHLY and CDR2 FYNNEI. The CDR3 loop is CASTPNLGGNEQFF. In DNA, the CDR3 is TGTGCCAGCACCCCGAATCTAGGGGGGAATGAGCAGTTCTTC.

Worth noting for this clone: Other DNA sequences in this sample translate to the same CDR3. V is TRBV27 and J is TRBJ2-6; no clear D gene. The V end lost 3 bases, the J end lost 0 bases, and 3 bases lay between the germline ends. Germline loops: CDR1 MNHEY, CDR2 SMNVEV (reference sequence). The CDR3 is 14 residues long. CDR3 nucleotide sequence: TGTGCCAGCAGTTTGCTCTCTGGGGCCAACGTCCTGACTTTC. Amino acids: CASSLLSGANVLTF.

The gene calls are TRBV5-1 and TRBJ2-2; possibly TRBD1 for D (5 bases). V lost 5 bases, J lost 7 bases, and 15 bases lay in between. The CDR3 is made up of 14 amino acids. Germline CDR1 and CDR2: SGHRS and YFSETQ. This chain's CDR3 is CASRASGIVGELFF. CDR3 DNA sequence: TGCGCCAGCAGGGCCTCAGGGATTGTCGGGGAGCTGTTTTTT.

The rearrangement joins TRBV5-1 to TRBJ1-2; 12 bases are shared with TRBD1. This CDR3 has 18 amino acids. Losses at the gene ends were 0 bases for V and 2 bases for J; bases not matched to a gene: 8. Germline values: CDR1 SGHRS, CDR2 YFSETQ. CDR3 sequence reads: CASSLVGTGGAGNYGYTF. The CDR3 coding sequence is TGCGCCAGCAGCTTGGTCGGGACAGGGGGCGCAGGGAACTATGGCTACACCTTC.

The chain joins TRBV7-2 to TRBJ2-3, with D perhaps matching TRBD2 (5 bases). Germline V gives CDR1 SGHTA, CDR2 FQGNSA. V was shortened by 5 bases and J by 2 bases, with 11 bases between the two germline ends. The CDR3 runs 14 residues. As DNA, the CDR3 is TGTGCCAGCAGCACCGCGGGCCTCACAGATACGCAGTATTTT. Encoded protein: CASSTAGLTDTQYF.

This clone has a count of ten or more. The CDR3 region is CASSEDFRGGNEAFF. The CDR3 DNA is TGTGCCAGCAGTGAAGACTTCAGGGGGGGGAATGAAGCTTTCTTT. This chain links TRBV25-1 with TRBJ1-1; 7 bases fit TRBD1. Germline assignment: CDR1 MGHDK and CDR2 SYGVNS. The V gene end was trimmed by 2 bases and the J gene end by 7 bases; junction bases not matched to a gene: 10. The CDR3 consists of 15 residues.

This chain connects TRBV19 to TRBJ2-7; D possibly corresponds to TRBD1 (5 bases). This CDR3 has 14 residues. The germline V gene has CDR1 LNHDA and CDR2 SQIVND (reference sequence). The ends were cut back, 3 bases at V and 7 bases at J, with 16 bases in the middle. The CDR3 coding sequence is TGTGCCAGTAGTATCGTTGCAGGGCTGGGGGAGCAGTACTTC. Translation gives CASSIVAGLGEQYF.

Regarding this clone: In the same sample, other DNA sequences code for this CDR3. J is TRBJ1-3 and V is TRBV5-4; TRBD1 aligns across 7 bases. After removal of 4 bases from V and 2 bases from J, the junction contained 3 bases not matched to a gene. CDR3 length equals 14 residues. CDR1 is SGHNT and CDR2 is YYREEE in the germline V gene (reference sequence). The CDR3 sequence: CASSLQGTGNTIYF. CDR3 DNA: TGTGCCAGCAGCCTACAGGGGACTGGAAACACCATATATTTT.

The chain links TRBV2 to TRBJ1-4; D might be TRBD1 (6 bases). Trimming pared 6 bases from V and 1 base from J, leaving 15 bases between. The germline V gene encodes CDR1 SNHLY and CDR2 FYNNEI. The CDR3 is 16 amino acids. Written as DNA, the CDR3 is TGTGCCAGCAGGGTTACAGGGAGTGTAACTAATGAAAAACTGTTTTTT. Translating gives CASRVTGSVTNEKLFF.

V and J are TRBV30 and TRBJ2-4; 11 bases match TRBD1. V shed 3 bases and J 1 base; nucleotides not matched to a gene: 2. Per the germline V gene, CDR1 is GTSNPN and CDR2 is SVGIG (reference sequence). CDR3 length: 15 residues. The CDR3 loop reads CAWSGQGAAKNIQYF. The CDR3 nucleotides read TGTGCCTGGAGCGGACAGGGGGCTGCCAAAAACATTCAGTACTTC.

The V and J genes are TRBV4-1 and TRBJ1-4, with D hard to call. CDR1 MGHRA and CDR2 YSYEKL come from the germline V gene. There are 16 residues in the CDR3. Trimming removed 0 bases from V and 0 bases from J, with 8 bases in between. In nucleotides, the CDR3 is TGCGCCAGCAGCCAAGATCTCGTTGCAACTAATGAAAAACTGTTTTTT. It specifies CASSQDLVATNEKLFF.

This sequence joins TRBV18 and TRBJ1-2; 7 positions match TRBD1. Per the germline V gene, CDR1 is KGHSH and CDR2 is LQKENI. The CDR3 runs to 14 residues. The V and J ends lost 0 bases and 6 bases, in that order; junction bases with no gene match: 4. The CDR3 DNA follows: TGTGCCAGCTCACCACCGACAGGGCCTCATGGCTACACCTTC. Its protein product is CASSPPTGPHGYTF.